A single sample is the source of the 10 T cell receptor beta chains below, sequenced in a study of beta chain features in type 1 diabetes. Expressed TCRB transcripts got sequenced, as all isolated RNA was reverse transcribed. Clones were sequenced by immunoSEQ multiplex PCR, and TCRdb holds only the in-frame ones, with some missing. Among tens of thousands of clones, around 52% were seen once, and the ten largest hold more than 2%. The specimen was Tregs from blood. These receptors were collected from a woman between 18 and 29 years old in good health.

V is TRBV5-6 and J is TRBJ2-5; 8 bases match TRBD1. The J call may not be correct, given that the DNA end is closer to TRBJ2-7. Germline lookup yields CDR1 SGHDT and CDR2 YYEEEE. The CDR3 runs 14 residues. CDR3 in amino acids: CASRENRGVYEQYF. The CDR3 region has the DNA TGTGCCAGCAGGGAAAACAGGGGGGTCTACGAGCAGTACTTC.

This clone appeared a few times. The CDR3 sequence: CASSSFNYGYTF. CDR3 nucleotide sequence: TGTGCCAGCAGTTCCTTTAACTATGGCTACACCTTC. The chain couples TRBV6-5 to TRBJ1-2; no clear D. The CDR3 length is 12 residues. V shed 4 bases and J shed 1 base, with 4 bases lying between them. Germline-derived CDR1 and CDR2 are MNHEY and SVGAGI.

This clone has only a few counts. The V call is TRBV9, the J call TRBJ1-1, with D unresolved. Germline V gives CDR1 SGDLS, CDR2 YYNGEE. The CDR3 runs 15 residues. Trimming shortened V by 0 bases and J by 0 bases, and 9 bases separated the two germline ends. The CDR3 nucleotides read TGTGCCAGCAGCGTAGGGTCGGTCATGAACACTGAAGCTTTCTTT. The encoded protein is CASSVGSVMNTEAFF.

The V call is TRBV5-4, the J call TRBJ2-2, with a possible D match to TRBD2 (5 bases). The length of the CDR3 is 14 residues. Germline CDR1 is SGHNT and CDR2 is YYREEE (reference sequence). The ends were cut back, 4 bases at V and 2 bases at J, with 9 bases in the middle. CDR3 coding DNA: TGTGCCAGCAGCCGGACTGGAAACACCGGGGAGCTGTTTTTT. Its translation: CASSRTGNTGELFF.

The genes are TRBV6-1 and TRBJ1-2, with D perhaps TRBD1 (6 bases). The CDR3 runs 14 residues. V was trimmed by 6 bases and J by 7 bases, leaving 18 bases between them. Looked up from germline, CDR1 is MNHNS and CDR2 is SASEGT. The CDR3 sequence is CASRTADRASGYTF. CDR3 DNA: TGTGCCAGCAGGACCGCGGACAGAGCGAGTGGCTACACCTTC.

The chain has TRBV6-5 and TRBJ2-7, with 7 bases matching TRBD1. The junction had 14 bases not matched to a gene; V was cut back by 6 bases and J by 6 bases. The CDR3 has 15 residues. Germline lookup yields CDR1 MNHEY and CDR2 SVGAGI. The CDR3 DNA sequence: TGTGCCAGCAGCTCCATACATAGGGGGCCGGCCGAGCAGTACTTC. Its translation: CASSSIHRGPAEQYF.

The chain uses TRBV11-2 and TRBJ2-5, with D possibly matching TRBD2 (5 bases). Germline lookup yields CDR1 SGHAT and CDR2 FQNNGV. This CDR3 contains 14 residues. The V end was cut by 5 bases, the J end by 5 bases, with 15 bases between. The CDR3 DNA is TGTGCCAGCAGCCCAGCGACAAGAGGGGAGACCCAGTACTTC. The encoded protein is CASSPATRGETQYF.

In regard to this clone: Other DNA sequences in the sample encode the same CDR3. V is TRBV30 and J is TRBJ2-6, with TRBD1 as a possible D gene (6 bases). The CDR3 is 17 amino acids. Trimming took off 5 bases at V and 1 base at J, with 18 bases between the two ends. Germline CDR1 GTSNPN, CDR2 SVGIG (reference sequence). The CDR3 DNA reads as TGTGCCTGGGCACCGATCTCGCAGGGGTCTGGGGCCAACGTCCTGACTTTC. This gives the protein CAWAPISQGSGANVLTF.

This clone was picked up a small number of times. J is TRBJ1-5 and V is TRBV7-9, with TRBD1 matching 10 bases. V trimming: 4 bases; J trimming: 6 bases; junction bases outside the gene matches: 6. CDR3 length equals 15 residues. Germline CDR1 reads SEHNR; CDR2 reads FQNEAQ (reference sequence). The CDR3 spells CASSSGTGAIQPQHF. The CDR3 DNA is TGTGCCAGCAGCTCCGGGACAGGGGCTATTCAGCCCCAGCATTTT.

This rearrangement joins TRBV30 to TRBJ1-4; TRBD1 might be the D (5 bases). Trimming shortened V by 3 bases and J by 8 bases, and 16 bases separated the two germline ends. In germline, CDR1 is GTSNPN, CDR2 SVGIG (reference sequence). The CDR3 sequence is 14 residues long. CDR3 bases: TGTGCCTGGAGCGTAGGTACAGGAACCGAAAAACTGTTTTTT. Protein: CAWSVGTGTEKLFF.